This T cell receptor beta chain was observed in a study of blood T cell repertoires in COVID-19. TCRdb's copy holds only in-frame clones and misses some; the assay was immunoSEQ multiplex PCR. The sample contains about 280,000 clones, about 89% of which appear only once. This CDR3 has 13 amino acids. V was cut by 7 bases and J by 4 bases, with 13 bases left in between. CDR1 is MNHEY, CDR2 SVGAGI, per germline. The chain employs TRBV6-5 and TRBJ1-2; a possible D gene is TRBD1 (5 bases). Sequencing used peripheral blood. This clonotype was obtained from a man aged 40-49 years with acute or convalescent COVID-19. As DNA, the CDR3 is TGTGCCAGCACCACCGGGGGTCCCTATGGCTACACCTTC. It yields the protein CASTTGGPYGYTF.